The source of this TCR beta chain is a study of control samples from healthy donors and cancer patients. Per the germline V gene, CDR1 is SGDLS and CDR2 is YYNGEE. This CDR3 is built from 15 residues. The J segment lost 2 bases and the V segment lost 0 bases, leaving 3 bases of the junction unmatched. TCRdb's table, derived via immunoSEQ multiplex PCR, lists solely in-frame clones and lacks some. This sample has 85,000 to 95,000 clones, with roughly 90% found just once. V is TRBV9 and J is TRBJ2-7; TRBD1 agrees at 9 bases. The clonotype comes from a woman in her 70s in good health. Sequenced sample: blood. The CDR3 loop is CASSVGGQGPYEQYF. The DNA of the CDR3 is TGTGCCAGCAGCGTAGGGGGACAGGGACCCTACGAGCAGTACTTC.